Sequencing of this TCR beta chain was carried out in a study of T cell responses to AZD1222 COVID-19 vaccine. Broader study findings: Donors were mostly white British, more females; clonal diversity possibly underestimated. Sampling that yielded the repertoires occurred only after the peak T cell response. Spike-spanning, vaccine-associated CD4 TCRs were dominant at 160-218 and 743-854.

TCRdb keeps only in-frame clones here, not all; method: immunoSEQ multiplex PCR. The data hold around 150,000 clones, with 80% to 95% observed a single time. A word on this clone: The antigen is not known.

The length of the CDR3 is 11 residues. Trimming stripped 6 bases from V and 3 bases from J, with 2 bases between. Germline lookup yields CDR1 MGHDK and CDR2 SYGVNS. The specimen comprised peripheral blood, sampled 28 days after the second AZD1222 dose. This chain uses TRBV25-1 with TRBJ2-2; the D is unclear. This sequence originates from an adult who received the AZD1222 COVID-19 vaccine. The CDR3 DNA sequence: TGTGCCAGCAGGTACACCGGGGAGCTGTTTTTT. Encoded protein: CASRYTGELFF.